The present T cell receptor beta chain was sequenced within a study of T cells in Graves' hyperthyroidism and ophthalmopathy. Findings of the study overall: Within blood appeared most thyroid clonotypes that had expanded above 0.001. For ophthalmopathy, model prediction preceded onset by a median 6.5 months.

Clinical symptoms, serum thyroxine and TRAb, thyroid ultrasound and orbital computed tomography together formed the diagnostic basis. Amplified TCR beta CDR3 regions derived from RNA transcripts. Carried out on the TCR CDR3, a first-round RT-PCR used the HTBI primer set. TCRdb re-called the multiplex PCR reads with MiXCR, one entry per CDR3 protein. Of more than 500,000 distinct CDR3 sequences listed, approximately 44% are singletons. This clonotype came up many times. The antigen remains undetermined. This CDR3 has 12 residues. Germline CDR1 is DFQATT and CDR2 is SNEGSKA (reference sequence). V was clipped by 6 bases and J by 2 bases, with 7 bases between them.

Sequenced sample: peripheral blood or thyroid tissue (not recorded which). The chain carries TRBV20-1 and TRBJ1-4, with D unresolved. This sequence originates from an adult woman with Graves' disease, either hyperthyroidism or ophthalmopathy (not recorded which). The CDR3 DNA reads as TGCAGTGCCTCTAGGACTAATGAAAAACTGTTTTTT. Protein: CSASRTNEKLFF.